These 15 T cell receptor beta chains originate from one sample sequenced in a study of blood T cell repertoires in COVID-19. Here immunoSEQ multiplex PCR was the method, and the copy in TCRdb shows in-frame clones only, minus some. In the table there are 13,000 or so clones, less than 90% of which are singletons. The sample comprised peripheral blood. The receptors were sampled from a man between 40 and 49 years old with active or convalescent COVID-19.

The chain is built from TRBV27 and TRBJ2-7; 7 positions match TRBD1. The ends lost 3 bases at V and 2 bases at J; junction bases unmatched: 4. The CDR3 extends over 14 amino acids. CDR1 and CDR2 from the germline V gene are MNHEY and SMNVEV (reference sequence). Written as DNA, the CDR3 is TGTGCCAGCAGTTTGGGAAGGGGGCCCTACGAGCAGTACTTC. Encoded protein: CASSLGRGPYEQYF.

The chain links TRBV4-1 to TRBJ1-4; D is unresolved. This CDR3 comprises 14 residues. The germline gives CDR1 MGHRA, CDR2 YSYEKL. V lost 3 bases and J 5 bases, leaving 10 bases between the germline ends. DNA of the CDR3: TGCGCCAGCAGCCATATGGCCTCGAATGAAAAACTGTTTTTT. Encoded protein: CASSHMASNEKLFF.

The chain links TRBV27 to TRBJ1-4; perhaps TRBD1 as D (6 bases). V was clipped by 0 bases and J by 12 bases, with 11 bases between them. Germline loops: CDR1 MNHEY, CDR2 SMNVEV (reference sequence). The CDR3 consists of 13 residues. DNA of the CDR3: TGTGCCAGCAGTTTATCCCTGACAGGCCAACTGTTTTTT. This translates into CASSLSLTGQLFF. The whole variable domain, remainder taken from reference TRBV27 and TRBJ1-4, is EAQVTQNPRYLITVTGKKLTVTCSQNMNHEYMSWYRQDPGLGLRQIYYSMNVEVTDKGDVPEGYKVSRKEKRNFPLILESPSPNQTSLYFCASSLSLTGQLFFGSGTQLSVL.

V is TRBV18 and J is TRBJ1-5, with 7 bases matching TRBD1. The germline gives CDR1 KGHSH, CDR2 LQKENI. There are 16 residues in the CDR3. J was trimmed by 0 bases and V by 3 bases; bases with no gene match: 5. Here the CDR3 DNA reads TGTGCCAGCTCACCGGAGGGACAGTCTAGCAATCAGCCCCAGCATTTT. This encodes CASSPEGQSSNQPQHF.

The chain carries TRBV6-5 and TRBJ2-7; possible D gene TRBD1, 6 bases. Deletions cut 0 bases from V and 8 bases from J, with 14 bases between. CDR1 is MNHEY and CDR2 is SVGAGI in the germline V gene. CDR3 size: 14 residues. CDR3 in DNA: TGTGCCAGCAGTTACTCATCAGGGGTGGGGAAGCAGTACTTC. Translating gives CASSYSSGVGKQYF.

The genes are TRBV2 and TRBJ2-5; D call uncertain. The germline gives CDR1 SNHLY, CDR2 FYNNEI. V was pared by 4 bases and J by 5 bases, with 5 bases between. This CDR3 has 11 amino acids. This CDR3 is CASSVEETQYF. In nucleotides, the CDR3 is TGTGCCAGCAGTGTCGAGGAGACCCAGTACTTC.

This chain links TRBV27 with TRBJ2-2, with D maybe TRBD2 (6 bases). Trimming took 6 bases from V and 4 from J, leaving 18 bases between them. This CDR3 is 16 amino acids long. Germline CDR1 and CDR2: MNHEY and SMNVEV (reference sequence). CDR3 DNA: TGTGCCAGCAGACGAGAAACGGGACTTGTCACCGGGGAGCTGTTTTTT. It codes for CASRRETGLVTGELFF.

V is TRBV4-1 and J is TRBJ1-2; the D gene is possibly TRBD1 (6 bases). Germline CDR1 reads MGHRA; CDR2 reads YSYEKL. Between the trimmed V and J ends, which lost 0 bases and 5 bases, there was a span of 16 bases. The CDR3 length is 16 residues. The DNA of the CDR3 is TGCGCCAGCAGCCAAGATCTTGTCACAGGGCAATATGGCTACACCTTC. Translated, it gives CASSQDLVTGQYGYTF.

The rearrangement links TRBV5-6 to TRBJ1-1, with unresolved D. The V gene's germline CDR1 is SGHDT and CDR2 YYEEEE. V was trimmed by 0 bases and J by 1 base, leaving 7 bases between them. This CDR3 has 14 amino acids. Here the CDR3 reads CASSLGRWNTEAFF. The CDR3 DNA reads TGTGCCAGCAGCTTGGGTCGGTGGAACACTGAAGCTTTCTTT.

CDR3: CASSLGLAGQYEQYF. As DNA, the CDR3 is TGCGCCAGCAGCCTAGGACTAGCGGGTCAGTACGAGCAGTACTTC. V and J are TRBV5-1 and TRBJ2-7; 11 bases agree with TRBD2. Looked up from germline, CDR1 is SGHRS and CDR2 is YFSETQ. V lost 4 bases, J lost 4 bases, and 7 bases stayed unmatched. CDR3 size: 15 residues.

V usage is TRBV27 and J usage is TRBJ2-6, with 9 bases fitting TRBD1. CDR1 is MNHEY, CDR2 SMNVEV, per germline (reference sequence). This CDR3 is 17 amino acids long. After removal of 6 bases from V and 2 bases from J, the junction contained 8 bases not matched to a gene. The DNA of the CDR3 is TGTGCCAGCAGGGGGACAGGGTACTTTGCTGGGGCCAACGTCCTGACTTTC. Amino acids: CASRGTGYFAGANVLTF.

This clone was seen a few times. The chain recombines TRBV18 with TRBJ1-3; the D is unclear. V shed 3 bases and J shed 6 bases, with 12 bases lying between them. The CDR3 consists of 14 residues. CDR1 is KGHSH, CDR2 LQKENI, per germline. In DNA form, the CDR3 reads TGTGCCAGCTCACCGGCCATCCTGCAAAACACCATATATTTT. Its translation is CASSPAILQNTIYF.

The chain employs TRBV18 and TRBJ1-3; the D is unclear. The CDR3 has 15 amino acids. Trimming removed 2 bases at V and 2 bases at J, with 10 bases between. CDR1 and CDR2 (germline): KGHSH, LQKENI. The CDR3 DNA reads TGTGCCAGCTCACCAACTACAACGCCTGGAAACACCATATATTTT. Protein product: CASSPTTTPGNTIYF.

V usage is TRBV7-9 and J usage is TRBJ1-2; D not certain. CDR3 size: 9 residues. Germline V gives CDR1 SEHNR, CDR2 FQNEAQ (reference sequence). The CDR3 bases are TGTCCCCGCGGGGTGGGCTACACCTTC. Translating it yields CPRGVGYTF. Drawing the rest from reference TRBV7-9 and TRBJ1-2, the complete variable domain is DTGVSQNPRHKITKRGQNVTFRCDPISEHNRLYWYRQTLGQGPEFLTYFQNEAQLEKSRLLSDRFSAERPKGSFSTLEIQRTEQGDSAMYLCPRGVGYTFGSGTRLTVV.

V and J are TRBV6-5 and TRBJ2-3; possible D gene TRBD1, 5 bases. Looked up from germline, CDR1 is MNHEY and CDR2 is SVGAGI. Between the trimmed V and J ends, which lost 6 bases and 6 bases, there was a span of 10 bases. The CDR3 runs 12 residues. The CDR3 sequence: CASRNPGDTQYF. DNA of the CDR3: TGTGCCAGCAGAAACCCAGGGGATACGCAGTATTTT.